This T cell receptor (beta chain) is drawn from a study of T cells in localized non-small cell lung cancer. Study findings and constraints: A median of roughly 55 of the top 100 tumor clones appeared in adjacent lung, which was paired and uninvolved. Measurement of T cell clonality placed uninvolved adjacent lung highest, above the level in tumor.

The method was immunoSEQ multiplex PCR; TCRdb's version includes in-frame clones alone and lacks a portion of them. The data contain 1,500 to 2,000 clones, 24% of them singletons. V was pared by 6 bases and J by 2 bases, with 14 bases between. The CDR3 is 14 residues long. Germline V CDR1 and CDR2: WSHSY, SAAADI. This clone was recorded a few times. Its matching antigen is unknown. The clonotype originates from a female donor older than 55 with stage I squamous cell lung carcinoma. The rearrangement links TRBV10-2 to TRBJ2-7; D is perhaps TRBD2 (5 bases). The input for sequencing was normal lung tissue next to the tumor, taken before any cancer treatment. The CDR3 here is CASRHNREPYEQYF. The CDR3 DNA is TGCGCCAGCAGACATAATAGGGAGCCCTACGAGCAGTACTTC.